The clone carrying this TCR beta chain was counted many times. TCRdb re-called the 5' RACE reads through MiXCR, storing one row per CDR3 protein. The sample carries about 12,000 distinct CDR3 sequences, approximately 5.3% recorded once. The length of the CDR3 is 13 residues. Per germline, CDR1 PRHDT and CDR2 FYEKMQ (reference sequence). Trimming stripped 7 bases from V and 0 bases from J, with 7 bases between. This sample was taken from a study of T cells after yellow fever vaccination. Study details: When fractions had low cell numbers, they were prepared with SMART-Seq v4 Ultra Low Input. Study-level points and caveats: Abundant bulk-derived clonotypes could contaminate FACS-sorted repertoires. Subsequent to the booster, the majority of primary-vaccination clones reappeared (96% CD4, about 90% CD8). A secondary response was less intense yet reached its peak sooner, at day 5 versus 15.

The chain employs TRBV13 and TRBJ2-1; no reliable D call. The sequenced sample was PBMCs, either bulk or a sorted T-cell subset (CD4+, CD8+, memory, or dextramer-sorted; not recorded which), obtained on the day of the yellow fever booster vaccination. This receptor was identified in a man aged 25-40 years who received the YFV17D yellow fever vaccine. This CDR3 reads CASIHSSYNEQFF. The CDR3 region has the DNA TGTGCCAGCATACACAGCTCCTACAATGAGCAGTTCTTC.